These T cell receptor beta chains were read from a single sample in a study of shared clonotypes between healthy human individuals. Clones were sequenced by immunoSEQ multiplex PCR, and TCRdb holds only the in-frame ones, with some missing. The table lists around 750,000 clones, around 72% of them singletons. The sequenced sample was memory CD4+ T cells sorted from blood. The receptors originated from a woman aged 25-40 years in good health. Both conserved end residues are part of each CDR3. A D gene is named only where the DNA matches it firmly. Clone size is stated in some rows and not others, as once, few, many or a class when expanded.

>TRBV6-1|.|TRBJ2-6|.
TGTGCCAGCAGTGAAGAGGAAGGGGCTGGGGCCAACGTCCTGACTTTC
CASSEEEGAGANVLTF
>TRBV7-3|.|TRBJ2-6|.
TGTGCCAGCAGCCTGGAGGGAGGTTCTGGGGCCAACGTCCTGACTTTC
CASSLEGGSGANVLTF
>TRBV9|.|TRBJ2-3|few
TGTGCCAGCAGAGGACTGGCAGATACGCAGTATTTT
CASRGLADTQYF
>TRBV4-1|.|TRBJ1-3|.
TGCGCCAGCAGCCAAGCCCCAATAAGCTCTGGAAACACCATATATTTT
CASSQAPISSGNTIYF
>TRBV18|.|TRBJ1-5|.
TGTGCCAGCTCACCAGAATCGAATAGCAATCAGCCCCAGCATTTT
CASSPESNSNQPQHF
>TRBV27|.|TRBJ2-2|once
TGTGCCAGCAGCAAGCTGAGGGACTCCGCCTTCGTAGCGGCCGGGGAGCTGTTTTTT
CASSKLRDSAFVAAGELFF
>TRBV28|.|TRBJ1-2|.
TGTGCCAGCAGGTCGACCGTAAGGGGTTTTAACTATGGCTACACCTTC
CASRSTVRGFNYGYTF
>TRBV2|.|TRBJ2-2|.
TGTGCCAGCAGTGAAGCGCTAAGGCGCGGCGAGCTGTTTTTT
CASSEALRRGELFF
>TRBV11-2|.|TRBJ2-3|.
TGTGCCAGCAGCTTATATACTAGCACAGATACGCAGTATTTT
CASSLYTSTDTQYF
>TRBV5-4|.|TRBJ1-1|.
TGTGCCAGCAGCTTGGACGGGGCCATGAACACTGAAGCTTTCTTT
CASSLDGAMNTEAFF
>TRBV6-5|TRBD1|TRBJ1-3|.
TGTGCCAGCAGTCGACAGGGAAGCTCTGGAAACACCATATATTTT
CASSRQGSSGNTIYF
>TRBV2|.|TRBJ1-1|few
TGTGCCAGCAGAGGGACGAACACTGAAGCTTTCTTT
CASRGTNTEAFF
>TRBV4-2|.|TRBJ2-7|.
TGTGCCAGCAGCCACCAGGGTATTGGGTCCTACGAGCAGTACTTC
CASSHQGIGSYEQYF
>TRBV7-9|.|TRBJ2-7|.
TGTGCCAGCAGCTTAGCCGGAAACTACGAGCAGTACTTC
CASSLAGNYEQYF
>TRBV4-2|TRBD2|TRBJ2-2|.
TGTGCCAGCAGTTACGGACTAGCGGGAGCCTCCGGGGAGCTGTTTTTT
CASSYGLAGASGELFF
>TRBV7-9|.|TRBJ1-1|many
TGTGCCAGCAGCATCCAACTTGGAGGGCACACTGAAGCTTTCTTT
CASSIQLGGHTEAFF
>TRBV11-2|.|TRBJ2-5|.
TGTGCCAGCAGCCTCCGGGACTACCAAGAGACCCAGTACTTC
CASSLRDYQETQYF
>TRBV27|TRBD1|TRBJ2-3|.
TGTGCCAGCAGTCAGGGGGCTAGCACAGATACGCAGTATTTT
CASSQGASTDTQYF
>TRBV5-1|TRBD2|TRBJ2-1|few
TGCGCCAGCAGAGTAGCGGGAGACTACAATGAGCAGTTCTTC
CASRVAGDYNEQFF
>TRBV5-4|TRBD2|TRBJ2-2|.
TGTGCCAGCAGCTTGGCCCTAGCGGGAGGCGCAAACACCGGGGAGCTGTTTTTT
CASSLALAGGANTGELFF
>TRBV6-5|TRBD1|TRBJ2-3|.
TGTGCCAGCAGTCGACAGGGGGCGCCTACAGATACGCAGTATTTT
CASSRQGAPTDTQYF